The T cell receptor (beta chain) under discussion was sequenced for a study of radiation and T cells in renal cell carcinoma. Study-level results: In blood, top tumor clones expanded by 2 weeks, shrinking by 4. Baseline intratumoral clonotype presence is unknown without pretreatment biopsies.

Time point noted: baseline pretreatment blood. Treatment noted: 15 Gy SBRT to primary tumor, nephrectomy 4 weeks later. The protocol was immunoSEQ multiplex PCR, while the TCRdb copy is restricted to in-frame clones and leaves out a portion. The sample includes 110,000 to 150,000 clones, roughly 90% of them seen just once. V was clipped by 3 bases and J by 6 bases, with 15 bases between them. This CDR3 spans 14 amino acids. Per the germline V gene, CDR1 is SGDLS and CDR2 is YYNGEE. To note about this clone: The antigen is undetermined.

This chain joins TRBV9 and TRBJ1-2; D may be TRBD1 (5 bases). This receptor was obtained from a woman in her forties or fifties with renal cell carcinoma. This sample comprised blood, obtained from a patient whose treatment included radiotherapy and nephrectomy. The DNA for the CDR3 is TGTGCCAGCAGCGGCGGTCAGGGCATCAATGGCTACACCTTC. Translated: CASSGGQGINGYTF.